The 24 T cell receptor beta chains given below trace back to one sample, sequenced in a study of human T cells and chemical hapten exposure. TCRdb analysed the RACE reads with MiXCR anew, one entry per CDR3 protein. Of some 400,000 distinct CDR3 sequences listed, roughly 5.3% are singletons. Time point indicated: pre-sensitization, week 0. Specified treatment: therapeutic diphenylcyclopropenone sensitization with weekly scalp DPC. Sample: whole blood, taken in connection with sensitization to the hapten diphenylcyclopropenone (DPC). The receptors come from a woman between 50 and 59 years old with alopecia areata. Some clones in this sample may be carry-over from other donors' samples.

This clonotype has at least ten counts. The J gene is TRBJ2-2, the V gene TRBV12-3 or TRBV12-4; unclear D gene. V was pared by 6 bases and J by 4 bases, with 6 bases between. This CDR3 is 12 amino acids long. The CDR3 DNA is TGTGCCAGCAGCTTCACCACCGGGGAGCTGTTTTTT. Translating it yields CASSFTTGELFF.

CDR3 coding DNA: TGTGCCAGCAGTTGGTTGAATAGCGGGGGTCCAGATACGCAGTATTTT. Residues: CASSWLNSGGPDTQYF. The chain couples TRBV27 to TRBJ2-3; 9 bases align to TRBD2. CDR1 and CDR2 (germline): MNHEY, SMNVEV (reference sequence). V lost 4 bases, J lost 4 bases, and 9 bases stayed unmatched. The CDR3 consists of 16 residues.

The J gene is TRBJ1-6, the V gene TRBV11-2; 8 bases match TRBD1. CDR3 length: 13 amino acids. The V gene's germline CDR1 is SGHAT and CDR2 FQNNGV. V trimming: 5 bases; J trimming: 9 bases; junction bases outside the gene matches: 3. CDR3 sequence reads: CASSADRASPLHF. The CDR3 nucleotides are TGTGCCAGCAGCGCGGACAGGGCTTCACCCCTCCACTTT. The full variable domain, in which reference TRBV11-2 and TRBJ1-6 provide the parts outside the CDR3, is EAGVAQSPRYKIIEKRQSVAFWCNPISGHATLYWYQQILGQGPKLLIQFQNNGVVDDSQLPKDRFSAERLKGVDSTLKIQPAKLEDSAVYLCASSADRASPLHFGNGTRLTVT.

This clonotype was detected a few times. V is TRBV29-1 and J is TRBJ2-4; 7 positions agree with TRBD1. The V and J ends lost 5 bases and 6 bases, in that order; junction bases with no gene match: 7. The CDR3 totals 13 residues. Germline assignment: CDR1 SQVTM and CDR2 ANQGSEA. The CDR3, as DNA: TGCAGCGTTTTAGACAGGGATGGAAACATTCAGTACTTC. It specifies CSVLDRDGNIQYF.

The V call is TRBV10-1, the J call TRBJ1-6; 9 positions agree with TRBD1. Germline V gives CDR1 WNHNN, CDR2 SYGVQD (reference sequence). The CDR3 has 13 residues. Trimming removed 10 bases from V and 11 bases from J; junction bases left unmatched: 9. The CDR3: CATSDRGLAPLHF. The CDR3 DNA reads TGCGCCACCTCGGACAGGGGTCTTGCACCCCTCCACTTT.

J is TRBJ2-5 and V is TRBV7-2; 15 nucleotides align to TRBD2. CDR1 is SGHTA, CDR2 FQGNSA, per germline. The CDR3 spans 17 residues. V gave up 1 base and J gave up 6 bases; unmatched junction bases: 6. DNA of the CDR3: TGTGCCAGCAGCTTAGACGGGACTAGCGGGGGGCGGAAGACCCAGTACTTC. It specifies CASSLDGTSGGRKTQYF.

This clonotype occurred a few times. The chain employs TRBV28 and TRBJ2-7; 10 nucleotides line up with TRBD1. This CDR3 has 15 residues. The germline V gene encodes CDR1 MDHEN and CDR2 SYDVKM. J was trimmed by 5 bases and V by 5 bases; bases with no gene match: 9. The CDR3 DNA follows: TGTGCCAGCAGTCGGCGGACAGGGGGTGGTCACGAGCAGTACTTC. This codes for CASSRRTGGGHEQYF.

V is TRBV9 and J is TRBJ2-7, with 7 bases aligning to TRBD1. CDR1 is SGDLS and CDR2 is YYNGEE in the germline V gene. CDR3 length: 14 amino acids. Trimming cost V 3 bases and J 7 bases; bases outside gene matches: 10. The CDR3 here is CASSAPGQLDEQYF. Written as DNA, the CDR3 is TGTGCCAGCAGCGCTCCGGGACAGCTGGATGAGCAGTACTTC. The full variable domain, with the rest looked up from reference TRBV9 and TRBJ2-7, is DSGVTQTPKHLITATGQRVTLRCSPRSGDLSVYWYQQSLDQGLQFLIQYYNGEERAKGNILERFSAQQFPDLHSELNLSSLELGDSALYFCASSAPGQLDEQYFGPGTRLTVT.

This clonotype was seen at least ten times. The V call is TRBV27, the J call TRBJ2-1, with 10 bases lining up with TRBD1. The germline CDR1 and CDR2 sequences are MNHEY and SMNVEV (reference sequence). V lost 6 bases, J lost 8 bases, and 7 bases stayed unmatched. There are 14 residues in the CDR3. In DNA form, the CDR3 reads TGTGCCAGCAGCCCTGGGACAGGGGTCGATGAGCAGTTCTTC. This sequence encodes CASSPGTGVDEQFF.

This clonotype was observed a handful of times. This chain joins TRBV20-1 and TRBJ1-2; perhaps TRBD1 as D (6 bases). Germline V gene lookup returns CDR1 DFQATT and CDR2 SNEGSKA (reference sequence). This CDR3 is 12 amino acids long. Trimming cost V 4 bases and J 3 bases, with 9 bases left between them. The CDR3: CSAKQGDYGYTF. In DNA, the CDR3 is TGCAGTGCTAAACAGGGCGACTATGGCTACACCTTC.

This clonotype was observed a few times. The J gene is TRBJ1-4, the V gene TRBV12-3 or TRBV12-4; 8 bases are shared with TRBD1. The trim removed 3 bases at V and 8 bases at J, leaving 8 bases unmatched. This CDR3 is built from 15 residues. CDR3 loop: CASSLADRDREKLFF. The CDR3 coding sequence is TGTGCCAGCAGTTTGGCGGACAGGGATCGCGAAAAACTGTTTTTT.

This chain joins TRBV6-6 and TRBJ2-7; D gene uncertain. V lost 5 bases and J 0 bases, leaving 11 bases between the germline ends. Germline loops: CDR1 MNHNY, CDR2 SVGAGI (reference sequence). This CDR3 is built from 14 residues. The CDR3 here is CASSTSPFSYEQYF. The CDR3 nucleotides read TGTGCCAGCAGTACCAGTCCGTTCTCCTACGAGCAGTACTTC.

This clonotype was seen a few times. The CDR3 region is CATSRQPGQGDYGYTF. The DNA of the CDR3 is TGTGCCACCAGCCGACAACCGGGCCAAGGCGACTATGGCTACACCTTC. The J gene is TRBJ1-2, the V gene TRBV15; D is unresolved. In germline, CDR1 is LNHNV, CDR2 YYDKDF (reference sequence). There are 16 residues in the CDR3. V dropped 5 bases and J dropped 3 bases, with 19 bases sitting between them.

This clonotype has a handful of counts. The DNA of the CDR3 is TGTGCCACCCAGGGAGTAGTAGAGACCCAGTACTTC. Its protein product is CATQGVVETQYF. This chain joins TRBV2 and TRBJ2-5; D may match TRBD1 or TRBD2 (5 bases each). Germline lookup yields CDR1 SNHLY and CDR2 FYNNEI. CDR3 size: 12 residues. Between the trimmed V and J ends, which lost 10 bases and 4 bases, there was a span of 13 bases.

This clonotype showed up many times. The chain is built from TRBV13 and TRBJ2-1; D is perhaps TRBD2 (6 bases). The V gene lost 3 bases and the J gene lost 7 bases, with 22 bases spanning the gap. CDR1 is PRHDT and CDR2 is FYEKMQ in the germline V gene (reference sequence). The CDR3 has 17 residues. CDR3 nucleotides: TGTGCCAGCAGCTTTAATACGGCGGGATTGTTTCTGAATGAGCAGTTCTTC. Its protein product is CASSFNTAGLFLNEQFF.

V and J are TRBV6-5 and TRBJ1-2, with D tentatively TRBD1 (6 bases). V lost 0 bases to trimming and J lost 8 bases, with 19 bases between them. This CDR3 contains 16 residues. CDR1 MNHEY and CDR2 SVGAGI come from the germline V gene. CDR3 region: CASSYSTGARPVGYTF. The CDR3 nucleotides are TGTGCCAGCAGTTACTCGACGGGGGCACGCCCAGTCGGCTACACCTTC.

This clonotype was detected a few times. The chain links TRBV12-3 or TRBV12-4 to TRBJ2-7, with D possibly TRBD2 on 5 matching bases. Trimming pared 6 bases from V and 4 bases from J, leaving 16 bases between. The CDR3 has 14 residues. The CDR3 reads CASSSAGPKYEQYF. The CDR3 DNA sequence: TGTGCCAGCAGCTCCGCGGGCCCTAAGTACGAGCAGTACTTC.

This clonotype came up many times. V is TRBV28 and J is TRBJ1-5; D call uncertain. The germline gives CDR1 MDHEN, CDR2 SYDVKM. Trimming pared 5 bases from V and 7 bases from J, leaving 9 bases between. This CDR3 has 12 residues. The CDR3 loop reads CASSLPGQPQHF. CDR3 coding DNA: TGTGCCAGCAGTCTCCCCGGACAGCCCCAGCATTTT.

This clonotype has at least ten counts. CDR3 in DNA: TGTGCCAGCAGCCAAGTTGCTGGGAATGGCTACACCTTC. Translated, it gives CASSQVAGNGYTF. The chain couples TRBV3-1 to TRBJ1-2; no clear D. V was pared by 1 base and J by 6 bases, with 9 bases between. Germline CDR1 and CDR2: LGHDT and YNNKEL (reference sequence). The CDR3 spans 13 residues. Supplemented by reference TRBV3-1 and TRBJ1-2, the full variable domain reads DTAVSQTPKYLVTQMGNDKSIKCEQNLGHDTMYWYKQDSKKFLKIMFSYNNKELIINETVPNRFSPKSPDKAHLNLHINSLELGDSAVYFCASSQVAGNGYTFGSGTRLTVV.

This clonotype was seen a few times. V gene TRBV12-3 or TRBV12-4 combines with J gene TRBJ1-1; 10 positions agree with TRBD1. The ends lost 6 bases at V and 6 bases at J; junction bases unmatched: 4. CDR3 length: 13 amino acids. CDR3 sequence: CASRDRGLPEAFF. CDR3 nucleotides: TGTGCCAGCAGAGACAGGGGGCTCCCTGAAGCTTTCTTT.

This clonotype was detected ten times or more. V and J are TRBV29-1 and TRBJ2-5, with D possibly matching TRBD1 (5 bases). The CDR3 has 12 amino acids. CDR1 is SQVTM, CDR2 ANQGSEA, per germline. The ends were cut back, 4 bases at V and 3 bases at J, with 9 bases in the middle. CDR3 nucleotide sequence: TGCAGCGTTGGACAGAGTGAAGAGACCCAGTACTTC. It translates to CSVGQSEETQYF. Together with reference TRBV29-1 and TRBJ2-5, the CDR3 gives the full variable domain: SAVISQKPSRDICQRGTSLTIQCQVDSQVTMMFWYRQQPGQSLTLIATANQGSEATYESGFVIDKFPISRPNLTFSTLTVSNMSPEDSSIYLCSVGQSEETQYFGPGTRLLVL.

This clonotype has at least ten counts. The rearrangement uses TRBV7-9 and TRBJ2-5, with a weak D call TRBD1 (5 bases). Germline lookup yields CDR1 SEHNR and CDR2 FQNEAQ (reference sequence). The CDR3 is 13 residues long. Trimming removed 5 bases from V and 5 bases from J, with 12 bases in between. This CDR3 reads CASSPRASETQYF. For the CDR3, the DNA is TGTGCCAGCAGCCCCAGGGCGTCGGAGACCCAGTACTTC.

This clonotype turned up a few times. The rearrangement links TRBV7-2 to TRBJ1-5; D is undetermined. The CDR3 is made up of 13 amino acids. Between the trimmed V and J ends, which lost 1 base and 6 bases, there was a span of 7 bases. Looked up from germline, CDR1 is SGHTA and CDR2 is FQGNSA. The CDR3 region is CASSLDVVQPQHF. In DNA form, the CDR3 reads TGTGCCAGCAGCTTAGATGTGGTTCAGCCCCAGCATTTT.

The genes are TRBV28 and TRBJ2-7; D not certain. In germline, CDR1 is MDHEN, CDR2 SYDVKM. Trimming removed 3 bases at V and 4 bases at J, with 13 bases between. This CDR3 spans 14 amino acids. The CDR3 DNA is TGTGCCAGCAGTTTGGACGGAACCGATTACGAGCAGTACTTC. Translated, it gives CASSLDGTDYEQYF.